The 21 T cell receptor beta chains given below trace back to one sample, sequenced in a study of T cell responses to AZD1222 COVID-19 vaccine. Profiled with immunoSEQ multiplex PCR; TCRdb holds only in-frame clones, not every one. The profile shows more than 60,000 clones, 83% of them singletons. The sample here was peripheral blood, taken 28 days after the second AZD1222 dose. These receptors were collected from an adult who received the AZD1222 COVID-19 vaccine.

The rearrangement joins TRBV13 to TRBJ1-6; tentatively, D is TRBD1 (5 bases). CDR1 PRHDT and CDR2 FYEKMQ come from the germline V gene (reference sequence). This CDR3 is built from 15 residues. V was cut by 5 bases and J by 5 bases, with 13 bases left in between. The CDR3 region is CASSHNWGNNSPLHF. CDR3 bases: TGTGCCAGCAGCCATAATTGGGGCAATAATTCACCCCTCCACTTT.

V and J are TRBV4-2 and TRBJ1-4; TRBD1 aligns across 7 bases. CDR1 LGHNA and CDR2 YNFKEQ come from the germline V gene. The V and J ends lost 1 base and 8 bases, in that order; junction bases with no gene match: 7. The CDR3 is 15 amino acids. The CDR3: CASSQGDRAGEKLFF. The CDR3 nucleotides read TGTGCCAGCAGCCAAGGTGACAGGGCGGGCGAAAAACTGTTTTTT.

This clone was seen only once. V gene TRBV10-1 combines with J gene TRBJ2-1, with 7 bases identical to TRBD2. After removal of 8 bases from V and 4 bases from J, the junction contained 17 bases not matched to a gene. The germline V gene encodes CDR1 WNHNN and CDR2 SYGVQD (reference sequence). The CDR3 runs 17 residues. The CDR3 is CASRAERDLPPYNEQFF. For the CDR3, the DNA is TGCGCCAGCCGGGCGGAGCGGGATCTTCCCCCTTACAATGAGCAGTTCTTC.

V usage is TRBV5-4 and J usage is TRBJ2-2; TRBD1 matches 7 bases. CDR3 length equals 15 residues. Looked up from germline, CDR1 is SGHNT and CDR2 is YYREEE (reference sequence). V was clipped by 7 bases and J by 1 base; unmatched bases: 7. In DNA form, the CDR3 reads TGTGCCAGCCACAAAGGGGACAGGAACACCGGGGAGCTGTTTTTT. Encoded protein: CASHKGDRNTGELFF. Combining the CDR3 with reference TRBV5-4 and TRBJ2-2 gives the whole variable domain ETGVTQSPTHLIKTRGQQVTLRCSSQSGHNTVSWYQQALGQGPQFIFQYYREEENGRGNFPPRFSGLQFPNYSSELNVNALELDDSALYLCASHKGDRNTGELFFGEGSRLTVL.

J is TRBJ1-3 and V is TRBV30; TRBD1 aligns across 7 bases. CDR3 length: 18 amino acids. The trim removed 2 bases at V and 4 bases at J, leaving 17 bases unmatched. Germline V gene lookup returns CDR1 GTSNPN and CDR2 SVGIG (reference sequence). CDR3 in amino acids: CAWSPTMTQGPWGNTIYF. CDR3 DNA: TGTGCCTGGAGTCCGACAATGACACAGGGGCCGTGGGGAAACACCATATATTTT.

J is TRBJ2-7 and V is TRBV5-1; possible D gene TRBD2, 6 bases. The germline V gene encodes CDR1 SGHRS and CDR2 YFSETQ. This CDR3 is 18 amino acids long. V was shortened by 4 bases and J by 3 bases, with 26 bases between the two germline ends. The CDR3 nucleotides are TGCGCCAGCAGCCCGACCCCAGGACCTACCCAGGAGGGCTACGAGCAGTACTTC. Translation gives CASSPTPGPTQEGYEQYF.

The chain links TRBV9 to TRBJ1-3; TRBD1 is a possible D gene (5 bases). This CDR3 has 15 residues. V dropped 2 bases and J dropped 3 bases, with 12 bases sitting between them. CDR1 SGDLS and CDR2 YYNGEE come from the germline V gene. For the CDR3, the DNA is TGTGCCAGCAGCGTGGAGGGGAATGGTGGAAACACCATATATTTT. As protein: CASSVEGNGGNTIYF.

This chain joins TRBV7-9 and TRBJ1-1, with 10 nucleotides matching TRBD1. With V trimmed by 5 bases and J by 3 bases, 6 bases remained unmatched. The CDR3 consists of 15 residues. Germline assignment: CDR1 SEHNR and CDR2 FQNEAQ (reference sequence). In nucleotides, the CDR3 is TGTGCCAGCAGCCCGGACAGGGGGGCAGACACTGAAGCTTTCTTT. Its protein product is CASSPDRGADTEAFF.

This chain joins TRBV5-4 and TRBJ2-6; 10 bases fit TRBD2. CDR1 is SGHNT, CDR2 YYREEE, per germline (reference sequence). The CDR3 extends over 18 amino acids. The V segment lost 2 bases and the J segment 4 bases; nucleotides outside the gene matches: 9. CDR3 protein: CASSFGLAEPWGANVLTF. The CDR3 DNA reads TGTGCCAGCAGCTTCGGACTAGCGGAGCCCTGGGGGGCCAACGTCCTGACTTTC.

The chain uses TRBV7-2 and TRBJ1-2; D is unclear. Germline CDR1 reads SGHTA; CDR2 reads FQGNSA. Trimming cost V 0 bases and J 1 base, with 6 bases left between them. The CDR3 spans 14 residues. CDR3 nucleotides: TGTGCCAGCAGCTTAGCGGTGGATAACTATGGCTACACCTTC. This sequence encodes CASSLAVDNYGYTF.

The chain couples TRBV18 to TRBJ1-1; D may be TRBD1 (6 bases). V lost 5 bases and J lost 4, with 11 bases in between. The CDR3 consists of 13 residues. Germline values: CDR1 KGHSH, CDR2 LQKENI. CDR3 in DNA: TGTGCCAGCTCAGATACAGGGAGCACTGAAGCTTTCTTT. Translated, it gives CASSDTGSTEAFF.

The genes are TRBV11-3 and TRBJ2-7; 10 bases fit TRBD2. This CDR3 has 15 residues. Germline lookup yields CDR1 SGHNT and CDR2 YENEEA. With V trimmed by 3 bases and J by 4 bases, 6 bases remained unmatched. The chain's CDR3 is CASSFASGSIYEQYF. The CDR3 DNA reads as TGTGCCAGCAGCTTTGCTAGCGGGAGTATTTACGAGCAGTACTTC.

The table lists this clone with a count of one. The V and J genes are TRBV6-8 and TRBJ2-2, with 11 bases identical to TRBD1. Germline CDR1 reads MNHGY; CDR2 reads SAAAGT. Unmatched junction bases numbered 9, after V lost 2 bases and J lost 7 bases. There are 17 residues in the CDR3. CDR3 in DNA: TGTGCCAGCAGTTACGATCTCGGGACAGGGGGAATCGGGGAGCTGTTTTTT. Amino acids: CASSYDLGTGGIGELFF.

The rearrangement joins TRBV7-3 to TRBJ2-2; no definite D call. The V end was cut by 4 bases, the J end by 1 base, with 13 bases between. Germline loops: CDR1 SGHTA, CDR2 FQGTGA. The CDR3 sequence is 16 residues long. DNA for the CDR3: TGTGCCAGCAGCTCCGGACCGCGGATGAACACCGGGGAGCTGTTTTTT. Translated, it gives CASSSGPRMNTGELFF.

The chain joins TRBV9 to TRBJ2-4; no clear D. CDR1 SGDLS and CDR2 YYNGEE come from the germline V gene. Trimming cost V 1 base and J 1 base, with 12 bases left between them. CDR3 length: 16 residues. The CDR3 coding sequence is TGTGCCAGCAGCGTACTCCCCGGGCCGGCCAAAAACATTCAGTACTTC. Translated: CASSVLPGPAKNIQYF.

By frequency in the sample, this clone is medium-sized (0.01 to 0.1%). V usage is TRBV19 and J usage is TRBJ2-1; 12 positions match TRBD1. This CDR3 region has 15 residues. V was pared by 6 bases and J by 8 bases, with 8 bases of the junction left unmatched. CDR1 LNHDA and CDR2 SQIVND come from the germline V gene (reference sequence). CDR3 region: CASRMGQGALDEQFF. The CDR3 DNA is TGTGCCAGTAGAATGGGACAGGGGGCTCTGGATGAGCAGTTCTTC.

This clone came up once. DNA for the CDR3: TGTGCCACCCTTAAGTCGGGGTTGGGCACTGAAGCTTTCTTT. Residues: CATLKSGLGTEAFF. The rearrangement uses TRBV7-9 and TRBJ1-1; D gene ambiguous. Germline-derived CDR1 and CDR2 are SEHNR and FQNEAQ (reference sequence). The V gene lost 10 bases and the J gene lost 4 bases, with 19 bases spanning the gap. CDR3 length: 14 residues. Variable domain in full (rest from reference TRBV7-9 and TRBJ1-1): DTGVSQNPRHKITKRGQNVTFRCDPISEHNRLYWYRQTLGQGPEFLTYFQNEAQLEKSRLLSDRFSAERPKGSFSTLEIQRTEQGDSAMYLCATLKSGLGTEAFFGQGTRLTVV.

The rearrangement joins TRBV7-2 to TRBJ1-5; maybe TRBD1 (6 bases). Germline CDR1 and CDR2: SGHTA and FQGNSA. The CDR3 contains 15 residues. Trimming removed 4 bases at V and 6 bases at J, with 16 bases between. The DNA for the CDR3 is TGTGCCAGCAGCTCGGATGCAGGGGTGGGTCAGCCCCAGCATTTT. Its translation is CASSSDAGVGQPQHF. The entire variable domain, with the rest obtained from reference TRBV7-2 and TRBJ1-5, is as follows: GAGVSQSPSNKVTEKGKDVELRCDPISGHTALYWYRQSLGQGLEFLIYFQGNSAPDKSGLPSDRFSAERTGGSVSTLTIQRTQQEDSAVYLCASSSDAGVGQPQHFGDGTRLSIL.

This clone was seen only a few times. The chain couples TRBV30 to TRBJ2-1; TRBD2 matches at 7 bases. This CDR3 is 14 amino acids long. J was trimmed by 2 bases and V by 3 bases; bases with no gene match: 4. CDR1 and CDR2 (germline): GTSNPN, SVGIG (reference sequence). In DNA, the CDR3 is TGTGCCTGGAGCAGCGGGATACCCTACAATGAGCAGTTCTTC. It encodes CAWSSGIPYNEQFF.

CDR3 residues: CASSRFSGTSGYEQYF. The CDR3 DNA sequence: TGTGCCAGCAGTCGATTCTCCGGGACTAGCGGGTACGAGCAGTACTTC. The rearrangement links TRBV2 to TRBJ2-7; 12 bases map to TRBD2. Trimming took 5 bases from V and 4 from J; bases not matched to a gene: 9. Germline CDR1 reads SNHLY; CDR2 reads FYNNEI. This CDR3 comprises 16 residues.

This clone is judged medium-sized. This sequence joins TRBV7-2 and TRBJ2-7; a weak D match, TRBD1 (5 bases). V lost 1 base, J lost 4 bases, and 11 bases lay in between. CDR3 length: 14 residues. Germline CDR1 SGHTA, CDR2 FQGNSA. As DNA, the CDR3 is TGTGCCAGCAGCTTAGAGGTCAGGGCGTACGAGCAGTACTTC. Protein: CASSLEVRAYEQYF.